Listed below are T cell receptor beta chains from one sample, sequenced in a study of siplizumab effects on memory and regulatory T cells. Profiling relied on immunoSEQ multiplex PCR, and the TCRdb table lists in-frame clones only, not all of them. Of 55,000 to 70,000 clones in the sample, over 85% were seen once. Sequencing was performed on CD8+ T cells sorted from blood. These receptors came from a human donor in good health. CDR3s include the opening cysteine and the closing phenylalanine or tryptophan. Fields, in order: clone size, J gene, V gene, D gene, CDR3 protein, CDR3 DNA. A D gene is named only where the DNA matches it firmly. Size is omitted from some rows. Given values are once, few, many or a class for expanded clones.

clone size: .
J gene: TRBJ1-1
V gene: TRBV6-5
D gene: TRBD1
CDR3 protein: CASSYQGANTEAFF
CDR3 DNA: TGTGCCAGCAGTTATCAGGGGGCTAACACTGAAGCTTTCTTT

clone size: .
J gene: TRBJ2-7
V gene: TRBV4-2
D gene: .
CDR3 protein: CASSKGQSSYEQYF
CDR3 DNA: TGTGCCAGCAGCAAAGGACAGAGCTCCTACGAGCAGTACTTC

clone size: .
J gene: TRBJ2-3
V gene: TRBV9
D gene: .
CDR3 protein: CASSPGTSTDTQYF
CDR3 DNA: TGTGCCAGCAGCCCTGGGACTAGCACAGATACGCAGTATTTT

clone size: .
J gene: TRBJ1-5
V gene: TRBV12-5
D gene: TRBD1
CDR3 protein: CASGPGQYSNQPQHF
CDR3 DNA: TGTGCTAGTGGTCCGGGACAGTATAGCAATCAGCCCCAGCATTTT

clone size: .
J gene: TRBJ1-2
V gene: TRBV5-8
D gene: .
CDR3 protein: CASSLSLEEYGYTF
CDR3 DNA: TGTGCCAGCAGCTTGTCCCTTGAGGAGTATGGCTACACCTTC

clone size: once
J gene: TRBJ2-5
V gene: TRBV7-3
D gene: TRBD2
CDR3 protein: CASSPTSGRGETQYF
CDR3 DNA: TGTGCCAGCAGCCCGACTAGCGGGAGAGGAGAGACCCAGTACTTC

clone size: .
J gene: TRBJ1-1
V gene: TRBV7-9
D gene: .
CDR3 protein: CASSLSQGWGMRLDTEAFF
CDR3 DNA: TGTGCCAGCAGCTTAAGCCAGGGGTGGGGTATGCGCTTGGACACTGAAGCTTTCTTT

clone size: .
J gene: TRBJ2-1
V gene: TRBV27
D gene: .
CDR3 protein: CASSLATEGNNEQFF
CDR3 DNA: TGTGCCAGCAGTTTAGCTACGGAGGGAAACAATGAGCAGTTCTTC

clone size: .
J gene: TRBJ2-1
V gene: TRBV27
D gene: TRBD2
CDR3 protein: CASSLLAGHNEQFF
CDR3 DNA: TGTGCCAGCAGTTTACTAGCGGGACATAATGAGCAGTTCTTC

clone size: few
J gene: TRBJ2-2
V gene: TRBV6-4
D gene: .
CDR3 protein: CASSTDGSSTGELFF
CDR3 DNA: TGTGCCAGCAGTACGGATGGCAGTTCCACCGGGGAGCTGTTTTTT

clone size: .
J gene: TRBJ2-1
V gene: TRBV27
D gene: .
CDR3 protein: CASTEGDSSWQFF
CDR3 DNA: TGTGCCAGCACCGAGGGGGACTCCAGTTGGCAGTTCTTC

clone size: .
J gene: TRBJ1-5
V gene: TRBV28
D gene: TRBD1
CDR3 protein: CASSPDRGGQPQHF
CDR3 DNA: TGTGCCAGCAGTCCGGACAGGGGAGGCCAGCCCCAGCATTTT

clone size: .
J gene: TRBJ2-1
V gene: TRBV27
D gene: .
CDR3 protein: CASSPSDNEQFF
CDR3 DNA: TGTGCCAGCAGCCCTTCTGACAATGAGCAGTTCTTC

clone size: .
J gene: TRBJ2-1
V gene: TRBV27
D gene: .
CDR3 protein: CASSFWAYNEQFF
CDR3 DNA: TGTGCCAGCAGTTTCTGGGCCTACAATGAGCAGTTCTTC

clone size: .
J gene: TRBJ1-2
V gene: TRBV6-5
D gene: .
CDR3 protein: CASSYESGNYGYTF
CDR3 DNA: TGTGCCAGCAGCTACGAGTCCGGGAACTATGGCTACACCTTC

clone size: .
J gene: TRBJ2-2
V gene: TRBV18
D gene: .
CDR3 protein: CASSPGAGLSTGELFF
CDR3 DNA: TGTGCCAGCTCGCCTGGGGCAGGTTTGAGCACCGGGGAGCTGTTTTTT